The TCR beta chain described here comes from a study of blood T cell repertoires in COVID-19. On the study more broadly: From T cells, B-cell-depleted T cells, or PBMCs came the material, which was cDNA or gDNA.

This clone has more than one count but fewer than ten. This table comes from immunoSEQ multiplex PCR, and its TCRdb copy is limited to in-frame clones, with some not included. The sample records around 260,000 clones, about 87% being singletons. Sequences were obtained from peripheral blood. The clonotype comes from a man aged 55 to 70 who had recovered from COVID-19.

The CDR3 loop reads CASSLFGGRTNQPQHF. CDR3 DNA sequence: TGTGCCAGCAGCTTATTTGGAGGGAGGACTAATCAGCCCCAGCATTTT. The chain is built from TRBV7-2 and TRBJ1-5; D is undetermined. Trimming took off 2 bases at V and 4 bases at J, with 15 bases between the two ends. Germline lookup yields CDR1 SGHTA and CDR2 FQGNSA. The CDR3 loop spans 16 amino acids.